The TCR beta chain described here comes from a study of low-dose radiotherapy and immunotherapy resistance in tumors. Study overall: Cohort 1 was given 0.5 Gy per fraction every 2 weeks, for 6.5 Gy total.

In its sample, this clonotype was seen many times. First-strand cDNA relied on TRAV- and TRBV-specific primers spanning alpha and beta chains. Amplification, which lasted 20 PCR cycles, used a constant-region primer and V-primer adapter to amplify TCRs. One entry per CDR3 protein, called by TCRdb with MiXCR from the reads. The sample holds around 100,000 distinct CDR3 sequences; around 20% are singletons and the top ten take roughly 4.3%. Time point noted: after trial treatment. The treatment is: LDRT plus nivolumab, ipilimumab, low-dose cyclophosphamide and aspirin (RACIN trial). V was shortened by 5 bases and J by 0 bases, with 10 bases between the two germline ends. The CDR3 runs to 14 residues. The germline V gene has CDR1 SNHLY and CDR2 FYNNEI.

This chain uses TRBV2 with TRBJ1-1; D uncertain. The specimen was PBMCs, collected after low-dose radiotherapy plus immunotherapy. The receptor was isolated from a male donor with prostate cancer. CDR3 loop: CASSFQLMNTEAFF. The CDR3 DNA sequence: TGTGCCAGCAGTTTTCAGCTTATGAACACTGAAGCTTTCTTT.